The 32 T cell receptor beta chains reported below all come from one sample, sequenced in a study of blood T cell repertoires in COVID-19 (dated by TCRdb to 2019 to 2021). The library was obtained by the immunoSEQ multiplex PCR assay. Here the immuneACCESS table is served through TCRdb, limited to in-frame sequences with V and J called. Missing clones are a known gap in these copies; in checked studies unresolved V genes cover under half, and the rest lacks a known reason. The sample contains hundreds of thousands of clones, about 84% of them found a single time. Approximately 4.3% of the sample is in the top ten clones. Specimen: PBMCs or T cells enriched from blood (not recorded which). The receptors shown here come from a man younger than 45 with acute COVID-19.

The J gene is TRBJ1-6, the V gene TRBV6-5; D gene ambiguous. Per germline, CDR1 MNHEY and CDR2 SVGAGI. Trimming removed 5 bases from V and 6 bases from J, with 11 bases in between. The CDR3 covers 14 residues. The CDR3 nucleotides are TGTGCCAGCAGTCCCCCCCGGGTTAATTCACCCCTCCACTTT. Translation: CASSPPRVNSPLHF.

The chain has TRBV6-2 or TRBV6-3 and TRBJ2-7, with TRBD1 matching 12 bases. V shed 5 bases and J 5 bases; nucleotides not matched to a gene: 4. Germline CDR1 is MNHEY and CDR2 is SVGEGT. The CDR3 covers 14 residues. CDR3 protein: CASSPGTGGHEQYF. For the CDR3, the DNA is TGTGCCAGCAGTCCGGGGACAGGGGGCCACGAGCAGTACTTC.

The rearrangement joins TRBV11-2 to TRBJ2-7, with 8 bases matching TRBD1. The V gene end was trimmed by 4 bases and the J gene end by 3 bases; junction bases not matched to a gene: 8. This CDR3 is 15 amino acids long. The germline V gene encodes CDR1 SGHAT and CDR2 FQNNGV. The CDR3 protein is CASSSPQGAYYEQYF. Written as DNA, the CDR3 is TGTGCCAGCAGCTCCCCGCAGGGGGCTTACTACGAGCAGTACTTC.

The J gene is TRBJ2-3, the V gene TRBV19, with 8 nucleotides matching TRBD2. This CDR3 region has 14 residues. J was trimmed by 4 bases and V by 5 bases; bases with no gene match: 5. CDR1 and CDR2 (germline): LNHDA, SQIVND (reference sequence). The CDR3 spells CASSRRGGADTQYF. The CDR3 DNA reads as TGTGCCAGTAGTCGTCGGGGGGGAGCAGATACGCAGTATTTT.

V usage is TRBV30 and J usage is TRBJ2-1; D gene uncertain. The germline CDR1 and CDR2 sequences are GTSNPN and SVGIG (reference sequence). The length of the CDR3 is 13 residues. V gave up 4 bases and J gave up 6 bases, with 13 bases separating them. Here the CDR3 DNA reads TGTGCCTGGACCTACCCAAGCCTCAATGAGCAGTTCTTC. Translation: CAWTYPSLNEQFF. The full variable domain, rest sourced from reference TRBV30 and TRBJ2-1, is SQTIHQWPATLVQPVGSPLSLECTVEGTSNPNLYWYRQAAGRGLQLLFYSVGIGQISSEVPQNLSASRPQDRQFILSSKKLLLSDSGFYLCAWTYPSLNEQFFGPGTRLTVL.

This chain links TRBV9 with TRBJ1-3, with D tentatively TRBD1 (6 bases). CDR1 is SGDLS, CDR2 YYNGEE, per germline. This CDR3 region has 14 residues. V was pared by 6 bases and J by 0 bases, with 10 bases between. CDR3 nucleotides: TGTGCCAGCAAAAAAGGGGGCTCTGGAAACACCATATATTTT. Encoded protein: CASKKGGSGNTIYF.

CDR3 protein: CASSLLPGVNSPLHF. Written as DNA, the CDR3 is TGTGCCAGCAGCTTACTTCCAGGGGTGAATTCACCCCTCCACTTT. The chain employs TRBV7-3 and TRBJ1-6; tentatively, D is TRBD1 (6 bases). CDR3 length: 15 residues. V was shortened by 2 bases and J by 7 bases, with 12 bases between the two germline ends. Per germline, CDR1 SGHTA and CDR2 FQGTGA.

The chain carries TRBV7-9 and TRBJ1-2, with 7 bases identical to TRBD1. Trimming took 5 bases from V and 7 from J; bases not matched to a gene: 10. The CDR3 runs to 14 residues. CDR1 is SEHNR and CDR2 is FQNEAQ in the germline V gene (reference sequence). The CDR3 DNA reads as TGTGCCAGCAGCCCTTCAACAGGGGCGGCTGGCTACACCTTC. Protein product: CASSPSTGAAGYTF. Based on the CDR3 plus reference TRBV7-9 and TRBJ1-2, the full variable domain is DTGVSQNPRHKITKRGQNVTFRCDPISEHNRLYWYRQTLGQGPEFLTYFQNEAQLEKSRLLSDRFSAERPKGSFSTLEIQRTEQGDSAMYLCASSPSTGAAGYTFGSGTRLTVV.

The chain recombines TRBV27 with TRBJ1-5; D unresolved. In germline, CDR1 is MNHEY, CDR2 SMNVEV (reference sequence). This CDR3 contains 15 residues. The V end lost 6 bases, the J end lost 2 bases, and 14 bases lay between the germline ends. The CDR3 is CASSRAQARNQPQHF. As DNA, the CDR3 is TGTGCCAGCAGCCGAGCTCAGGCTCGCAATCAGCCCCAGCATTTT.

The rearrangement links TRBV6-1 to TRBJ2-7; D is unclear. The germline CDR1 and CDR2 sequences are MNHNS and SASEGT. The germline V and J ends were trimmed by 3 bases and 3 bases, with 15 bases remaining between them. CDR3 length: 15 residues. The CDR3, as DNA: TGTGCCAGCAGTGAGGGCACCGGCAGTCACTACGAGCAGTACTTC. It is translated as CASSEGTGSHYEQYF.

This chain uses TRBV19 with TRBJ1-2; 7 bases align to TRBD1. Per germline, CDR1 LNHDA and CDR2 SQIVND (reference sequence). The V and J ends lost 5 bases and 4 bases, in that order; junction bases with no gene match: 7. The CDR3 loop spans 14 amino acids. The CDR3 sequence: CASSPGQARYGYTF. The CDR3 DNA reads as TGTGCCAGTAGTCCAGGACAGGCCCGCTATGGCTACACCTTC. The complete variable domain, with remaining parts taken from reference TRBV19 and TRBJ1-2, reads DGGITQSPKYLFRKEGQNVTLSCEQNLNHDAMYWYRQDPGQGLRLIYYSQIVNDFQKGDIAEGYSVSREKKESFPLTVTSAQKNPTAFYLCASSPGQARYGYTFGSGTRLTVV.

V and J are TRBV5-1 and TRBJ2-7; 9 bases are shared with TRBD1. The CDR3 is made up of 15 amino acids. Trimming removed 3 bases from V and 3 bases from J; junction bases left unmatched: 7. Germline V CDR1 and CDR2: SGHRS, YFSETQ. CDR3 nucleotides: TGCGCCAGCAGCTGGACCGGGACAGGGATCTACGAGCAGTACTTC. Its translation is CASSWTGTGIYEQYF.

V is TRBV18 and J is TRBJ1-4; tentatively, D is TRBD1 (6 bases). CDR1 is KGHSH and CDR2 is LQKENI in the germline V gene. The CDR3 loop spans 17 amino acids. V dropped 2 bases and J dropped 4 bases, with 17 bases sitting between them. CDR3 protein: CASSPTPPGQLNEKLFF. The CDR3 region has the DNA TGTGCCAGCTCACCAACCCCCCCCGGACAGCTTAATGAAAAACTGTTTTTT. The full variable domain, rest sourced from reference TRBV18 and TRBJ1-4, is NAGVMQNPRHLVRRRGQEARLRCSPMKGHSHVYWYRQLPEEGLKFMVYLQKENIIDESGMPKERFSAEFPKEGPSILRIQQVVRGDSAAYFCASSPTPPGQLNEKLFFGSGTQLSVL.

This rearrangement joins TRBV19 to TRBJ1-5; no firm D call. Between the trimmed V and J ends, which lost 3 bases and 0 bases, there was a span of 6 bases. The CDR3 extends over 14 amino acids. Germline values: CDR1 LNHDA, CDR2 SQIVND (reference sequence). The CDR3 DNA reads as TGTGCCAGTAGTATGCAGAATAGCAATCAGCCCCAGCATTTT. As protein: CASSMQNSNQPQHF.

The V and J genes are TRBV5-4 and TRBJ2-7; TRBD1 agrees at 7 bases. The germline CDR1 and CDR2 sequences are SGHNT and YYREEE (reference sequence). V lost 4 bases and J lost 2; bases outside the gene matches: 12. The CDR3 consists of 16 residues. The DNA for the CDR3 is TGTGCCAGCAGCCGGGTCGGGACAGCTCGAACCTACGAGCAGTACTTC. Translating gives CASSRVGTARTYEQYF.

The chain has TRBV7-9 and TRBJ2-3; maybe TRBD2 (5 bases). Trimming shortened V by 5 bases and J by 5 bases, and 14 bases separated the two germline ends. This CDR3 contains 14 residues. Per the germline V gene, CDR1 is SEHNR and CDR2 is FQNEAQ (reference sequence). In DNA form, the CDR3 reads TGTGCCAGCAGCCCTGAGAGGGCGCAAGATACGCAGTATTTT. Translated: CASSPERAQDTQYF.

The chain joins TRBV4-1 to TRBJ2-4; 8 bases match TRBD2. This CDR3 has 19 residues. The germline CDR1 and CDR2 sequences are MGHRA and YSYEKL. V lost 0 bases to trimming and J lost 2 bases; unmatched junction nucleotides: 12. The CDR3 DNA is TGCGCCAGCAGCCAAGAAAGTGTGGTGGCGGGGGGCTCCAAAAACATTCAGTACTTC. Translated: CASSQESVVAGGSKNIQYF.

As regards this clone: In the same sample, other DNA sequences code for this CDR3. This chain joins TRBV6-6 and TRBJ1-2; 12 bases map to TRBD1. This CDR3 contains 15 residues. With V trimmed by 2 bases and J by 4 bases, 2 bases remained unmatched. The V gene's germline CDR1 is MNHNY and CDR2 SVGAGI (reference sequence). The DNA for the CDR3 is TGTGCCAGCAGTTACGGGACAGGGGGCAGCTATGGCTACACCTTC. Translation gives CASSYGTGGSYGYTF.

This chain links TRBV11-2 with TRBJ2-7; possible D gene TRBD1, 6 bases. The CDR3 totals 15 residues. Trimming pared 1 base from V and 2 bases from J, leaving 12 bases between. Germline assignment: CDR1 SGHAT and CDR2 FQNNGV. Written as DNA, the CDR3 is TGTGCCAGCAGCTTAGGGACAGCCTTCACCTACGAGCAGTACTTC. Protein sequence: CASSLGTAFTYEQYF.

The J gene is TRBJ1-1, the V gene TRBV7-9; 9 nucleotides line up with TRBD1. The CDR3 covers 17 residues. The J segment lost 1 base and the V segment lost 4 bases, leaving 10 bases of the junction unmatched. Per germline, CDR1 SEHNR and CDR2 FQNEAQ (reference sequence). For the CDR3, the DNA is TGTGCCAGCAGCTGGGGGACAGGGTCGTCCGGGAACACTGAAGCTTTCTTT. This translates into CASSWGTGSSGNTEAFF. The whole variable domain, remainder taken from reference TRBV7-9 and TRBJ1-1, is DTGVSQNPRHKITKRGQNVTFRCDPISEHNRLYWYRQTLGQGPEFLTYFQNEAQLEKSRLLSDRFSAERPKGSFSTLEIQRTEQGDSAMYLCASSWGTGSSGNTEAFFGQGTRLTVV.

The chain links TRBV7-9 to TRBJ1-3; perhaps TRBD1 as D (6 bases). The V gene's germline CDR1 is SEHNR and CDR2 FQNEAQ (reference sequence). V was clipped by 1 base and J by 8 bases, with 12 bases between them. This CDR3 has 14 amino acids. CDR3 DNA sequence: TGTGCCAGCAGCTTAGACGGGGGGCTTGACACCATATATTTT. Translating gives CASSLDGGLDTIYF.

The chain combines TRBV24-1 with TRBJ2-5; D remains ambiguous. Deletions cut 1 base from V and 4 bases from J, with 3 bases between. In germline, CDR1 is KGHDR, CDR2 SFDVKD. The CDR3 length is 12 residues. DNA of the CDR3: TGTGCCACCAGTGATTTCCTAGAGACCCAGTACTTC. Protein sequence: CATSDFLETQYF.

Worth noting for this clone: A junction boundary mismatches the germline segment, possibly from a read error. The rearrangement joins TRBV30 to TRBJ1-1; D unresolved. This CDR3 has 9 residues. Germline values: CDR1 GTSNPN, CDR2 SVGIG (reference sequence). The CDR3 DNA reads as TGTGCCTGTACGCCCCCAGTAGCTTTT. Translated: CACTPPVAF.

This clone has only one observation. This chain connects TRBV9 to TRBJ1-1; unclear D gene. Germline values: CDR1 SGDLS, CDR2 YYNGEE. The CDR3 loop spans 13 amino acids. Trimming took off 2 bases at V and 4 bases at J, with 9 bases between the two ends. In nucleotides, the CDR3 is TGTGCCAGCAGCGTTGGGCCAGTCACTGAAGCTTTCTTT. Its translation is CASSVGPVTEAFF.

The gene calls are TRBV29-1 and TRBJ2-7; TRBD2 might be the D (5 bases). The CDR3 spans 12 residues. Germline V CDR1 and CDR2: SQVTM, ANQGSEA. V lost 7 bases and J 1 base, leaving 11 bases between the germline ends. The CDR3 region is CSATWESYEQYF. Written as DNA, the CDR3 is TGCAGCGCTACATGGGAGTCCTACGAGCAGTACTTC.

This clone is a singleton in its sample. The chain combines TRBV15 with TRBJ1-1; tentatively, D is TRBD1 (6 bases). CDR1 is LNHNV and CDR2 is YYDKDF in the germline V gene (reference sequence). Trimming cost V 4 bases and J 7 bases, with 19 bases left between them. The length of the CDR3 is 15 residues. The CDR3 coding sequence is TGTGCCACCAGCATTTCCCGTTCTGGGGGCAGTGAAGCTTTCTTT. It encodes CATSISRSGGSEAFF.

This chain links TRBV5-5 with TRBJ2-3, with 11 nucleotides matching TRBD2. This CDR3 is 18 amino acids long. Trimming at V came to 0 bases and at J to 0 bases, leaving 6 bases not matched to a gene. The germline V gene encodes CDR1 SGHKS and CDR2 YYEKEE (reference sequence). The CDR3 region is CASSLGPSGGTSTDTQYF. In DNA form, the CDR3 reads TGTGCCAGCAGCTTGGGCCCTAGCGGGGGGACTAGCACAGATACGCAGTATTTT.

The J gene is TRBJ2-5, the V gene TRBV5-1; 8 bases line up with TRBD1. Trimming removed 4 bases from V and 5 bases from J; junction bases left unmatched: 13. This CDR3 spans 16 amino acids. Per the germline V gene, CDR1 is SGHRS and CDR2 is YFSETQ. This CDR3 is CASSRSQGASKETQYF. In nucleotides, the CDR3 is TGCGCCAGCAGCCGATCGCAGGGGGCGAGTAAGGAGACCCAGTACTTC.

This clone occurred a few times. This sequence joins TRBV4-2 and TRBJ1-2; perhaps TRBD1 as D (5 bases). The CDR3 spans 16 residues. CDR1 and CDR2 from the germline V gene are LGHNA and YNFKEQ. Trimming took off 0 bases at V and 4 bases at J, with 15 bases between the two ends. The CDR3 nucleotides are TGTGCCAGCAGCCAAGATCCTAGTACGGGGGGCTATGGCTACACCTTC. Translated: CASSQDPSTGGYGYTF.

This clone occurred a few times. The J gene is TRBJ1-1, the V gene TRBV2; D is unresolved. The CDR3 covers 13 residues. Germline V CDR1 and CDR2: SNHLY, FYNNEI. Trimming stripped 6 bases from V and 3 bases from J, with 11 bases between. CDR3 coding DNA: TGTGCCAGCAGGAAAAACACAGACACTGAAGCTTTCTTT. Protein: CASRKNTDTEAFF.

This clone turned up a few times. The chain is built from TRBV10-1 and TRBJ2-2; the D gene is possibly TRBD2 (5 bases). Trimming took off 2 bases at V and 1 base at J, with 8 bases between the two ends. This CDR3 has 15 amino acids. In germline, CDR1 is WNHNN, CDR2 SYGVQD (reference sequence). Written as DNA, the CDR3 is TGCGCCAGCAGTGAGCCTCGGGGGAACACCGGGGAGCTGTTTTTT. Translation: CASSEPRGNTGELFF.

The chain couples TRBV11-2 to TRBJ2-7, with 9 nucleotides matching TRBD2. The CDR3 length is 18 residues. Trimming at V came to 5 bases and at J to 3 bases, leaving 17 bases not matched to a gene. Germline CDR1 is SGHAT and CDR2 is FQNNGV. The CDR3 reads CASSPLNRGLATSYEQYF. CDR3 DNA: TGTGCCAGCAGCCCCCTAAACCGTGGACTAGCGACTAGCTACGAGCAGTACTTC. The full variable domain, with the rest looked up from reference TRBV11-2 and TRBJ2-7, is EAGVAQSPRYKIIEKRQSVAFWCNPISGHATLYWYQQILGQGPKLLIQFQNNGVVDDSQLPKDRFSAERLKGVDSTLKIQPAKLEDSAVYLCASSPLNRGLATSYEQYFGPGTRLTVT.